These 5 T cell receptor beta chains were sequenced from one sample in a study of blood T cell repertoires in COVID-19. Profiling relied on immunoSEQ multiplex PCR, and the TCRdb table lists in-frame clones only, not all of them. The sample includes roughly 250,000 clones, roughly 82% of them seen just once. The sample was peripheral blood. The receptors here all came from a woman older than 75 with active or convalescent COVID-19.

Written as DNA, the CDR3 is TGTGCCAGCACCCCGGGCGGGAGCTATGGCTACACCTTC. Translating it yields CASTPGGSYGYTF. The V gene is TRBV28, the J gene TRBJ1-2; D unclear. Germline CDR1 reads MDHEN; CDR2 reads SYDVKM. The CDR3 sequence is 13 residues long. Trimming cost V 7 bases and J 4 bases, with 13 bases left between them.

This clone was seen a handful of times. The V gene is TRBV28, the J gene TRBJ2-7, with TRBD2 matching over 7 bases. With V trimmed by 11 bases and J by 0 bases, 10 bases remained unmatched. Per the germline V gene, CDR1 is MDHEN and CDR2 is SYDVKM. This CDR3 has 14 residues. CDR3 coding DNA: TGTGCCGGAAGCGGGGCCTGGAGCTCCTACGAGCAGTACTTC. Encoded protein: CAGSGAWSSYEQYF.

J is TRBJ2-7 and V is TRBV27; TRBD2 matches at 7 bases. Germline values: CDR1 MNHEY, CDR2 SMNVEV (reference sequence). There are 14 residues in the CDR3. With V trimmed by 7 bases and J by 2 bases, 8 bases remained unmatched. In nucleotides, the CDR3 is TGTGCCAGCAAAATCGGGGGGTCAACCTACGAGCAGTACTTC. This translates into CASKIGGSTYEQYF.

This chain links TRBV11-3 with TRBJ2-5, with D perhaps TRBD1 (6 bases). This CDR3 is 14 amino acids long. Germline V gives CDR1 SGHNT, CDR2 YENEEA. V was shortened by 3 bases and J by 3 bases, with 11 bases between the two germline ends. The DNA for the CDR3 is TGTGCCAGCAGCTTGACGGCAGGGGAAGAGACCCAGTACTTC. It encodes CASSLTAGEETQYF.

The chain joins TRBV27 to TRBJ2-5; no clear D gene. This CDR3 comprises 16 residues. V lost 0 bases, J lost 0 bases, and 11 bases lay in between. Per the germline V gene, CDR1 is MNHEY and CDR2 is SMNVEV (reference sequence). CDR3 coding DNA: TGTGCCAGCAGTTTATCGTTGGGCAGTTACCAAGAGACCCAGTACTTC. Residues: CASSLSLGSYQETQYF.